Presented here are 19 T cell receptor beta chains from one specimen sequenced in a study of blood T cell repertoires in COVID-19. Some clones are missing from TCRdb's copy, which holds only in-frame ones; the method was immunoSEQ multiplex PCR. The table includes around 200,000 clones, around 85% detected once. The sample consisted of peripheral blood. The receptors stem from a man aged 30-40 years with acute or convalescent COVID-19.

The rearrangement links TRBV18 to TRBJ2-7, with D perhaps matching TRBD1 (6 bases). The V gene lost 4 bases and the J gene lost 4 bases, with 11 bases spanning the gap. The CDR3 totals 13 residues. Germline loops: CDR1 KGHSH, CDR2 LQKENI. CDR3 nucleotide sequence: TGTGCCAGCTCACGGCAGGGGCCTTACGAGCAGTACTTC. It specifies CASSRQGPYEQYF.

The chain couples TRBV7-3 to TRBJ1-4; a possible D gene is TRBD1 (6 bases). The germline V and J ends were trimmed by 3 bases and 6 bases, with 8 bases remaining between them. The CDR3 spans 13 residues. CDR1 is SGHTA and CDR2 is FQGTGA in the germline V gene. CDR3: CASSLDRYEKLFF. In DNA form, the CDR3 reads TGTGCCAGCAGCTTGGACAGATATGAAAAACTGTTTTTT.

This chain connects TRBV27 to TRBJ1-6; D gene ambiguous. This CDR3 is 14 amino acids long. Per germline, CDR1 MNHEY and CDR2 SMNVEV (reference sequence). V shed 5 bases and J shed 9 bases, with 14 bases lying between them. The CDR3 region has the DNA TGTGCCAGCAGTCTCGACGGTCGGGGTTCACCCCTCCACTTT. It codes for CASSLDGRGSPLHF.

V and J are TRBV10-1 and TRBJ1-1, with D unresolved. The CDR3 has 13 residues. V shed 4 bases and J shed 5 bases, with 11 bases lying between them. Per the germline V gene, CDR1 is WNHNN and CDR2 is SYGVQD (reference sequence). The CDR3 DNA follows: TGCGCCAGCAGTGTTGAGTTTTCGACTGAAGCTTTCTTT. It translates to CASSVEFSTEAFF.

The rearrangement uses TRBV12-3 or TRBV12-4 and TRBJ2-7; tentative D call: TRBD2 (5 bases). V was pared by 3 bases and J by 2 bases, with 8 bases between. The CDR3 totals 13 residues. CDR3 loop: CASSFGLTYEQYF. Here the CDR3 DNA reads TGTGCCAGCAGTTTTGGACTGACCTACGAGCAGTACTTC.

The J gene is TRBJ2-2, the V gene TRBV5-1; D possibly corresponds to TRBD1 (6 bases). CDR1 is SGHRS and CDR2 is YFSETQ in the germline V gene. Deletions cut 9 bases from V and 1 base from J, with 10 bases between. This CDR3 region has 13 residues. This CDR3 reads CATQTGNTGELFF. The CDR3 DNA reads TGCGCCACGCAGACAGGGAACACCGGGGAGCTGTTTTTT. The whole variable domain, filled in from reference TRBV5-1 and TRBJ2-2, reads KAGVTQTPRYLIKTRGQQVTLSCSPISGHRSVSWYQQTPGQGLQFLFEYFSETQRNKGNFPGRFSGRQFSNSRSEMNVSTLELGDSALYLCATQTGNTGELFFGEGSRLTVL.

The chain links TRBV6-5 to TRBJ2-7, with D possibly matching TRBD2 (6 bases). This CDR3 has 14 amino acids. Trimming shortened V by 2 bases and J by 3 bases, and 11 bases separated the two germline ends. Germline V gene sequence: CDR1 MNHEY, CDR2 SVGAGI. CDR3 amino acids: CASSYSGGLYEQYF. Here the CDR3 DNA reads TGTGCCAGCAGTTACAGTGGGGGACTCTACGAGCAGTACTTC.

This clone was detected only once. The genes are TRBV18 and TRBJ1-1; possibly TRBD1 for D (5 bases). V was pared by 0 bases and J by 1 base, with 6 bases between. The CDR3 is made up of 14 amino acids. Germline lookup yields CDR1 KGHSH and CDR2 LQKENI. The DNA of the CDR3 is TGTGCCAGCTCACCACCAGGGGCGAACACTGAAGCTTTCTTT. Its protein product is CASSPPGANTEAFF.

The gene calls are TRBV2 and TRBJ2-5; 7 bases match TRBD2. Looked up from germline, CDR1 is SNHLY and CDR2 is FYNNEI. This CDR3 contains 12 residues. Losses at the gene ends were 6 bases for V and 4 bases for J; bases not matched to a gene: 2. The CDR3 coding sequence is TGTGCCAGCAGGGGGGGGACAGAGACCCAGTACTTC. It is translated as CASRGGTETQYF. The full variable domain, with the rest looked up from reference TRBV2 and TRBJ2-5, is EPEVTQTPSHQVTQMGQEVILRCVPISNHLYFYWYRQILGQKVEFLVSFYNNEISEKSEIFDDQFSVERPDGSNFTLKIRSTKLEDSAMYFCASRGGTETQYFGPGTRLLVL.

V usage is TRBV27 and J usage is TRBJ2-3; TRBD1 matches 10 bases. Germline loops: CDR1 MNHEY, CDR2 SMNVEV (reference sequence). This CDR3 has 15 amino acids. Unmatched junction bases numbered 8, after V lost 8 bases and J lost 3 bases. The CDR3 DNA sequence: TGTGCCAGCCAAAACCGGGGACAGGGGACAGATACGCAGTATTTT. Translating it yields CASQNRGQGTDTQYF.

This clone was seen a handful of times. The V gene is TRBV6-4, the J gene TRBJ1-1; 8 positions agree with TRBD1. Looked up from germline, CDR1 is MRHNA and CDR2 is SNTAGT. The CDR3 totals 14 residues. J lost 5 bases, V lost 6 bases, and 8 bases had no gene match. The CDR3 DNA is TGTGCCAGCAGCCGCAGGGGGCGGAGGACTGAAGCTTTCTTT. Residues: CASSRRGRRTEAFF.

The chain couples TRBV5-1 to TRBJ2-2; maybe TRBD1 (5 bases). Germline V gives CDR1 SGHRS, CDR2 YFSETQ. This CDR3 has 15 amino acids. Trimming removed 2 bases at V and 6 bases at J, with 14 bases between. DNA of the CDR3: TGCGCCAGCAGCTTATCCCTGTTAGGGGCCGGGGAGCTGTTTTTT. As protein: CASSLSLLGAGELFF.

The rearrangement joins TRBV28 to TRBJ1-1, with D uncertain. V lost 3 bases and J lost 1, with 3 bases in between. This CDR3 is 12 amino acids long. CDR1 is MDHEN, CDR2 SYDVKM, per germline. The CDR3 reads CASSLRNTEAFF. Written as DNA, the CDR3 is TGTGCCAGCAGTTTGCGGAACACTGAAGCTTTCTTT. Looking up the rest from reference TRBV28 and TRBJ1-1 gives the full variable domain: DVKVTQSSRYLVKRTGEKVFLECVQDMDHENMFWYRQDPGLGLRLIYFSYDVKMKEKGDIPEGYSVSREKKERFSLILESASTNQTSMYLCASSLRNTEAFFGQGTRLTVV.

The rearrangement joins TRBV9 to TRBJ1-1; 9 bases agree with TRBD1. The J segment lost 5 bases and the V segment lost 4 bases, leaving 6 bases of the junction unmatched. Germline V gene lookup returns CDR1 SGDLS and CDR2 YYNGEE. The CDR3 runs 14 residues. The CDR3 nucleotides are TGTGCCAGCAGCCTACAGACAGGGGGGACTGAAGCTTTCTTT. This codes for CASSLQTGGTEAFF.

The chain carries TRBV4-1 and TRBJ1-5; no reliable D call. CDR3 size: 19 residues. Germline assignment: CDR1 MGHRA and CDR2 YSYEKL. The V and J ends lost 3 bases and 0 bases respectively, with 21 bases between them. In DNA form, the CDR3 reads TGCGCCAGCAGCCAGGATTTTCGAGGGCAGACTTATAGCAATCAGCCCCAGCATTTT. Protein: CASSQDFRGQTYSNQPQHF.

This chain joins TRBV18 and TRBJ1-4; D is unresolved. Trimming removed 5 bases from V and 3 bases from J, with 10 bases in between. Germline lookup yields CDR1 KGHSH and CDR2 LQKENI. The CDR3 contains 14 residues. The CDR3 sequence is CASSIGSSNEKLFF. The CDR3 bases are TGTGCCAGCTCAATCGGGTCCTCTAATGAAAAACTGTTTTTT.

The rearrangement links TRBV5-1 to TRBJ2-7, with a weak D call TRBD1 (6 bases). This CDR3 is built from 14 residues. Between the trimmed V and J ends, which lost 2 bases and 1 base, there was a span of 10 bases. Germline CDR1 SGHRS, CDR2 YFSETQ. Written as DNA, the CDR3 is TGCGCCAGCAGCTTAATGACAGGATCCTACGAGCAGTACTTC. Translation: CASSLMTGSYEQYF. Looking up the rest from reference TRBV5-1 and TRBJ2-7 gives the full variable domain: KAGVTQTPRYLIKTRGQQVTLSCSPISGHRSVSWYQQTPGQGLQFLFEYFSETQRNKGNFPGRFSGRQFSNSRSEMNVSTLELGDSALYLCASSLMTGSYEQYFGPGTRLTVT.

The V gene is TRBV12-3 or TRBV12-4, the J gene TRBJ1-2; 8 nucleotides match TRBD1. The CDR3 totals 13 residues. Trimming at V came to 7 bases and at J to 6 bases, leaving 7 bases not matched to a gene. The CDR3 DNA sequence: TGTGCCAGCATCCAAGGACAGGGTAATGGCTACACCTTC. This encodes CASIQGQGNGYTF.

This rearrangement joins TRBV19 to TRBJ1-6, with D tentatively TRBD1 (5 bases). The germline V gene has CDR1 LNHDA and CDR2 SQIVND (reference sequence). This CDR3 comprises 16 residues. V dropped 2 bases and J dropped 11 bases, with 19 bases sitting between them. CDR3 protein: CASSISRRGSTTPLHF. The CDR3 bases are TGTGCCAGTAGTATATCACGGAGGGGCTCAACTACACCCCTCCACTTT.